This T cell receptor (beta chain) was sequenced in a study of blood T cell repertoires in COVID-19. The table came from immunoSEQ multiplex PCR; TCRdb's copy has only in-frame clones and leaves some out. The repertoire holds around 180,000 clones, with approximately 85% as singletons. The specimen was peripheral blood. This sequence was found in an elderly man with COVID-19, enrolled during active disease.

CDR3 loop: CASSLSQGNYGYTF. Here the CDR3 DNA reads TGTGCCAGCAGCTTAAGTCAGGGAAACTATGGCTACACCTTC. V usage is TRBV7-2 and J usage is TRBJ1-2, with D perhaps matching TRBD1 (5 bases). The CDR3 totals 14 residues. Germline V CDR1 and CDR2: SGHTA, FQGNSA. V dropped 2 bases and J dropped 2 bases, with 9 bases sitting between them.